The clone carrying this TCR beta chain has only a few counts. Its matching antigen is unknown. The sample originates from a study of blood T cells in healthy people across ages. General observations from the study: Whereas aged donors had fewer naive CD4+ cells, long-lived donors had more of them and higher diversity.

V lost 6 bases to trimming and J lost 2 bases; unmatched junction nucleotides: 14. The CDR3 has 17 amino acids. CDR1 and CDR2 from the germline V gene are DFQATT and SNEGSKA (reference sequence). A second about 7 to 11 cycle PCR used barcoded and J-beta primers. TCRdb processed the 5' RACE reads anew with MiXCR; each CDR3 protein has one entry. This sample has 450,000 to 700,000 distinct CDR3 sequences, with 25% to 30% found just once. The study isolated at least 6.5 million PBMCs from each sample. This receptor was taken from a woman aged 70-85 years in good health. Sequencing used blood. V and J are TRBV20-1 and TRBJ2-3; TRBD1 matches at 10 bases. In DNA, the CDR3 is TGCAGTGCAAATCGGGGACAGGGGACCCGACCCACAGATACGCAGTATTTT. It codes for CSANRGQGTRPTDTQYF.